This entry describes one TCR beta chain. These data belong to a study of blood T cell repertoires in COVID-19. Turning to the study itself: Donors in the United States, Italy and Spain gave samples during acute or convalescent COVID-19.

V trimming: 4 bases; J trimming: 5 bases; junction bases outside the gene matches: 10. The CDR3 is 15 amino acids. Germline CDR1 and CDR2: LNHDA and SQIVND (reference sequence). Authors' data handling: By means of reference gene primer amplification, nucleated cell counts were estimated. Assay: immunoSEQ multiplex PCR; the TCRdb copy retains only in-frame clones and omits some. The DNA was the basis for D and trimming; V, J and clone size are from that table. The data show roughly 180,000 clones, about 85% seen once. This sequence joins TRBV19 and TRBJ1-1; 7 bases map to TRBD1. This sequence was found in a man aged 55-75 years who had recovered from COVID-19. The sample consisted of peripheral blood. CDR3 nucleotide sequence: TGTGCCAGTAGTAACACAGGGGCCACGAGAACTGAAGCTTTCTTT. Translated: CASSNTGATRTEAFF.